This T cell receptor (beta chain) was retrieved from a study of vaccination and CD4 T cells after COVID-19. There are a few counts of this clonotype. The antigen remains unidentified. The Oncomine TCR Beta short-read assay sequenced DNA from cultured CD4+ T cells. TCRdb passed the PCR reads through MiXCR, listing each CDR3 protein once. The sample has under 20,000 distinct CDR3 sequences, roughly 31% seen once. Treatment specified: approximately 10-day PBMC culture with coronavirus spike peptide pools or control peptides (ViraFEST assay). The source material was cultured CD4+ T cells from blood. The source is a human donor with COVID-19.

Written as DNA, the CDR3 is TGTGCCAGCAGCTTATTTAGCGGGGGAACAGATACGCAGTATTTT. It translates to CASSLFSGGTDTQYF. The chain recombines TRBV7-2 with TRBJ2-3, with 9 bases identical to TRBD2. This CDR3 comprises 15 residues. The trim removed 2 bases at V and 3 bases at J, leaving 3 bases unmatched. Germline V gene lookup returns CDR1 SGHTA and CDR2 FQGNSA.